This T cell receptor (beta chain) was sequenced during a study of blood T cell repertoires in COVID-19. Study information: Samples taken during acute and convalescent COVID-19 were collected in the United States, Italy and Spain. Sources were T cells, B-cell-depleted T cells, or PBMCs; the material itself was cDNA or gDNA.

Losses at the gene ends were 6 bases for V and 5 bases for J; bases not matched to a gene: 4. The CDR3 sequence is 12 residues long. From germline, CDR1 is MDHEN and CDR2 SYDVKM. Per the authors' pipeline: It was from reference gene primer amplification that nucleated cell counts were estimated. Profiling relied on immunoSEQ multiplex PCR, and the TCRdb table lists in-frame clones only, not all of them. That table supplies the V and J calls and clone size; D and trimming were determined from the DNA. Of about 310,000 clones listed, around 86% are singletons. The sequencing sample was made of peripheral blood. This receptor was taken from a man aged 50 or older with active or convalescent COVID-19. This chain links TRBV28 with TRBJ2-7, with 7 positions matching TRBD1. The CDR3 DNA reads as TGTGCCAGCAGCCTGACAGGGCACGAGCAGTACTTC. Translating gives CASSLTGHEQYF. The whole variable domain, remainder taken from reference TRBV28 and TRBJ2-7, is DVKVTQSSRYLVKRTGEKVFLECVQDMDHENMFWYRQDPGLGLRLIYFSYDVKMKEKGDIPEGYSVSREKKERFSLILESASTNQTSMYLCASSLTGHEQYFGPGTRLTVT.